The 13 T cell receptor beta chains below all came from one sample that was sequenced in a study of T cells after posttransplantation cyclophosphamide. TCRdb keeps only in-frame clones here, not all; method: immunoSEQ multiplex PCR. The repertoire consists of around 34,000 clones, none detected only once. Material for sequencing was PBMCs. The receptors originated from a woman between 45 and 65 years old in good health and a related stem cell transplant donor.

The V gene is TRBV6-5, the J gene TRBJ1-4, with 7 bases identical to TRBD1. J was trimmed by 8 bases and V by 5 bases; bases with no gene match: 8. From germline, CDR1 is MNHEY and CDR2 SVGAGI. This CDR3 has 14 residues. This CDR3 reads CASSRVQGREKLFF. In DNA, the CDR3 is TGTGCCAGCAGTCGGGTACAGGGGAGGGAAAAACTGTTTTTT.

At least ten counts were recorded for this clone. This chain uses TRBV7-6 with TRBJ2-1; TRBD2 matches 8 bases. Germline V gene data show CDR1 as SGHVS and CDR2 as FNYEAQ. The CDR3 length is 13 residues. Losses at the gene ends were 3 bases for V and 6 bases for J; bases not matched to a gene: 1. The CDR3 is CASSFLAGNEQFF. DNA of the CDR3: TGTGCCAGCAGCTTTCTAGCGGGCAATGAGCAGTTCTTC.

This clone was detected many times. V usage is TRBV7-2 and J usage is TRBJ2-3, with 16 positions matching TRBD2. Germline lookup yields CDR1 SGHTA and CDR2 FQGNSA. The CDR3 is 18 amino acids. Losses at the gene ends were 5 bases for V and 1 base for J; bases not matched to a gene: 6. Here the CDR3 reads CASSRGLAGGPGTDTQYF. CDR3 bases: TGTGCCAGCAGCAGGGGACTAGCGGGAGGGCCGGGCACAGATACGCAGTATTTT.

There are many counts of this clone. The V call is TRBV6-6, the J call TRBJ1-1, with TRBD1 matching 7 bases. After removal of 4 bases from V and 7 bases from J, the junction contained 6 bases not matched to a gene. The CDR3 runs to 13 residues. Germline values: CDR1 MNHNY, CDR2 SVGAGI (reference sequence). CDR3: CASSFGTAFEAFF. The CDR3 nucleotides are TGTGCCAGCAGTTTCGGGACAGCTTTTGAAGCTTTCTTT.

This clone was picked up many times. The chain links TRBV7-9 to TRBJ2-1, with 12 bases lining up with TRBD2. Germline-derived CDR1 and CDR2 are SEHNR and FQNEAQ (reference sequence). V dropped 1 base and J dropped 11; count of bases not matched to a gene: 9. The CDR3 spans 16 residues. The CDR3 region is CASSLGLAGERGQQFF. The DNA for the CDR3 is TGTGCCAGCAGCTTAGGACTAGCGGGAGAACGGGGGCAGCAGTTCTTC.

This clone occurred many times. The V call is TRBV9, the J call TRBJ2-1, with D tentatively TRBD1 (6 bases). The V gene's germline CDR1 is SGDLS and CDR2 YYNGEE. Trimming stripped 0 bases from V and 6 bases from J, with 13 bases between. CDR3 length equals 15 residues. The CDR3, as DNA: TGTGCCAGCAGCGTAGGTACTCGAGGGGGCAATGAGCAGTTCTTC. Its protein product is CASSVGTRGGNEQFF.

This clone was observed many times. In DNA, the CDR3 is TGTGCCATCAGTGGTCAGGGAGGGAACACTGAAGCTTTCTTT. Translation: CAISGQGGNTEAFF. This chain connects TRBV10-3 to TRBJ1-1; tentatively, D is TRBD1 (5 bases). Trimming took 4 bases from V and 1 from J, leaving 10 bases between them. The CDR3 runs 14 residues. Germline loops: CDR1 ENHRY, CDR2 SYGVKD.

This clone has a count of ten or more. V is TRBV18 and J is TRBJ1-4; 8 positions agree with TRBD1. The CDR3 length is 15 residues. With V trimmed by 1 base and J by 10 bases, 8 bases remained unmatched. The germline CDR1 and CDR2 sequences are KGHSH and LQKENI. CDR3 bases: TGTGCCAGCTCACCACTGGGGCAGGGGGCCGGAAAACTGTTTTTT. Translated, it gives CASSPLGQGAGKLFF.

In its sample, this clone was seen many times. The V gene is TRBV4-2, the J gene TRBJ2-2, with D perhaps TRBD2 (6 bases). V was trimmed by 4 bases and J by 0 bases, leaving 18 bases between them. The germline gives CDR1 LGHNA, CDR2 YNFKEQ. There are 18 residues in the CDR3. The CDR3 nucleotides are TGTGCCAGCAGCCCCCTACACTTAGCGGAAACGAACACCGGGGAGCTGTTTTTT. Protein: CASSPLHLAETNTGELFF.

This clone was recorded at least ten times. The chain has TRBV5-4 and TRBJ2-1, with 8 positions matching TRBD2. In germline, CDR1 is SGHNT, CDR2 YYREEE (reference sequence). V lost 4 bases and J lost 5; bases outside the gene matches: 8. The CDR3 contains 15 residues. CDR3 nucleotide sequence: TGTGCCAGCAGCCCGACTAGCGACCGACACAATGAGCAGTTCTTC. Amino acid sequence: CASSPTSDRHNEQFF.

This clone occurred a few times. The gene calls are TRBV29-1 and TRBJ2-1; 10 bases agree with TRBD1. Losses at the gene ends were 6 bases for V and 12 bases for J; bases not matched to a gene: 14. The germline V gene has CDR1 SQVTM and CDR2 ANQGSEA. The CDR3 is 14 residues long. The CDR3 DNA reads TGCAGCGTGTCCGGGACAGGGGACGTATTGGGGCAGTTCTTC. Its translation is CSVSGTGDVLGQFF.

The chain joins TRBV30 to TRBJ2-5, with 8 bases fitting TRBD2. This CDR3 has 17 amino acids. The V and J ends lost 0 bases and 4 bases, in that order; junction bases with no gene match: 13. Germline V gene sequence: CDR1 GTSNPN, CDR2 SVGIG (reference sequence). DNA for the CDR3: TGTGCCTGGAGTGTAGCCAGCGGGAGCGGTATTGGAGAGACCCAGTACTTC. Encoded protein: CAWSVASGSGIGETQYF.

In this sample, this clone turned up many times. The chain is built from TRBV19 and TRBJ2-3, with D perhaps TRBD2 (6 bases). Germline-derived CDR1 and CDR2 are LNHDA and SQIVND (reference sequence). V shed 3 bases and J shed 3 bases, with 25 bases lying between them. The CDR3 is 19 residues long. Here the CDR3 reads CASSIRRGGTGFGTDTQYF. CDR3 DNA: TGTGCCAGTAGTATCAGACGCGGCGGGACTGGGTTCGGGACAGATACGCAGTATTTT.